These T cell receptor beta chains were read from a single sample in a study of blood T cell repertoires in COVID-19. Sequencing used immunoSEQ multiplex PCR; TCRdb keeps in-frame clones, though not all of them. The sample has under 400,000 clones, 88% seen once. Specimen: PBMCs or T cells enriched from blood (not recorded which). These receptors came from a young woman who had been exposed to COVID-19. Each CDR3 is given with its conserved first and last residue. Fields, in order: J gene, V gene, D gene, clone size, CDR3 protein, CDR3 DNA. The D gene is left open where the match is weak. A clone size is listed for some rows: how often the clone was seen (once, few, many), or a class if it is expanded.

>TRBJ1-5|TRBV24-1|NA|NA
CATSDNEWQPQHF
TGTGCCACCAGTGATAACGAGTGGCAGCCCCAGCATTTT
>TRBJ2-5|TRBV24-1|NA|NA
CATSDWGDRYEETQYF
TGTGCCACCAGTGATTGGGGGGACAGATACGAAGAGACCCAGTACTTC
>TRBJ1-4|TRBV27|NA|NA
CASSFGAVAREKLFF
TGTGCCAGCAGTTTTGGAGCGGTGGCGAGGGAAAAACTGTTTTTT
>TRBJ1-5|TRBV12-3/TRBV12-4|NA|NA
CASSSLRAQHF
TGTGCCAGCAGCTCCCTCCGGGCCCAGCATTTT
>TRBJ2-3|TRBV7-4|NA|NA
CASSLGGSFWASGNF
NA
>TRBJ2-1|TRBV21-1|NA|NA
CASSKEGGGGFDEQFF
TGTGCCAGCAGCAAAGAAGGAGGGGGGGGTTTCGATGAGCAGTTCTTC
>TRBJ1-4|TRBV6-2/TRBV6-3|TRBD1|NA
CASSTNRGRGEKLFF
TGTGCCAGCAGTACCAACAGGGGGCGAGGTGAAAAACTGTTTTTT
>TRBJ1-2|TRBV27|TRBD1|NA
CASSHPPGQIYGYTF
TGTGCCAGCAGTCACCCCCCGGGACAGATCTATGGCTACACCTTC
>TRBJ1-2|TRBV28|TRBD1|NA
CASSLPREVGTASHYGYTF
TGTGCCAGCAGTTTACCCCGTGAGGTAGGGACAGCTTCCCACTATGGCTACACCTTC
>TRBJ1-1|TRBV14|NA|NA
CASSQDGTNLRNTEAFF
TGTGCCAGCAGCCAGGACGGGACAAACCTGAGGAACACTGAAGCTTTCTTT
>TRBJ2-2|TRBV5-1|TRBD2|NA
CASSVIEGGRSGELFF
TGCGCCAGCAGCGTGATTGAAGGCGGGAGGTCCGGGGAGCTGTTTTTT
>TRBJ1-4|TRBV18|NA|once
CASSPKSKTGILFF
TGTGCCAGCTCTCCAAAGTCTAAGACAGGAATACTGTTTTTT
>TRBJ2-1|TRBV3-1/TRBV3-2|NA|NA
CASSQDPTRHNEQFF
TGTGCCAGCAGCCAAGATCCCACTAGGCACAATGAGCAGTTCTTC
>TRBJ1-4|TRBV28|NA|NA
CASSFTGMGNEKLFF
TGTGCCAGCAGTTTTACGGGGATGGGTAATGAAAAACTGTTTTTT
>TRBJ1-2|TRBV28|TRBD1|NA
CASSLEVRTGGLGYTF
TGTGCCAGCAGTTTAGAGGTGCGGACAGGGGGCCTCGGCTACACCTTC
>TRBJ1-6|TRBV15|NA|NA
CATSRDRGNYNSPLHF
TGTGCCACCAGCAGAGATCGGGGGAACTATAATTCACCCCTCCACTTT
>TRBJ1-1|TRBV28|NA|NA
CASTLPAGNTEAFF
TGTGCCAGCACCCTCCCCGCAGGGAACACTGAAGCTTTCTTT
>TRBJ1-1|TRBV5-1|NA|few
CASSAGVWENTEAFF
TGCGCCAGCAGCGCCGGGGTGTGGGAGAACACTGAAGCTTTCTTT
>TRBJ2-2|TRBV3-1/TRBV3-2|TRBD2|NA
CASSQPGLAIRSGELFF
TGTGCCAGCAGCCAACCCGGACTAGCGATTCGATCCGGGGAGCTGTTTTTT
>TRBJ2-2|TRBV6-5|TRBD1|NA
CASRPGQYAGELFF
TGTGCCAGCAGGCCGGGACAGTACGCCGGGGAGCTGTTTTTT
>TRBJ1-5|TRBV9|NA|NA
CASSSSSNQPQHF
TGTGCCAGCAGCTCCAGTAGCAATCAGCCCCAGCATTTT
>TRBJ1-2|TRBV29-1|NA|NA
CSVTLSTGSGGYTF
TGCAGCGTTACCCTTTCGACAGGCTCTGGTGGCTACACCTTC
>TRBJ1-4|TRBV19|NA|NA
CASSRGTGTENEKLFF
TGTGCCAGTAGTAGGGGAACCGGGACTGAGAATGAAAAACTGTTTTTT
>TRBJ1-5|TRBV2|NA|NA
CASSAPLVDQPQHF
TGTGCCAGCAGTGCCCCACTAGTGGATCAGCCCCAGCATTTT
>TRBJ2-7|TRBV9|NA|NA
CASSVGAGTYDYEQYF
TGTGCCAGCAGCGTAGGGGCTGGGACATACGACTACGAGCAGTACTTC
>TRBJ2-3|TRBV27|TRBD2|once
CASSPRTSEGTQYF
TGTGCCAGCAGTCCCCGGACTAGCGAGGGTACGCAGTATTTT
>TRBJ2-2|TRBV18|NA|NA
CASSTQGPPNTGELFF
TGTGCCAGCTCGACCCAGGGGCCCCCGAACACCGGGGAGCTGTTTTTT
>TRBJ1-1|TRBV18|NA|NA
CASSPPSNRVEAFF
TGTGCCAGCTCACCACCGTCCAACAGGGTTGAAGCTTTCTTT
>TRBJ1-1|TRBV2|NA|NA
CASRPLEGILGEAFF
TGTGCCAGCAGGCCCCTCGAGGGAATCTTGGGTGAAGCTTTCTTT
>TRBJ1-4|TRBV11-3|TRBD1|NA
CASSTRQGSGEKLFF
TGTGCCAGCAGCACCCGACAGGGCTCAGGTGAAAAACTGTTTTTT
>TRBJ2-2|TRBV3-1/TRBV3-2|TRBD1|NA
CASSLGRTGGANTGELFF
TGTGCCAGCAGCCTAGGGAGGACAGGGGGCGCGAACACCGGGGAGCTGTTTTTT
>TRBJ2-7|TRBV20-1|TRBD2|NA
CSASTSRVQYF
TGCAGTGCCTCGACTAGCCGCGTGCAGTACTTC
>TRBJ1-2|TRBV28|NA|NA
CASREGPYGYTF
TGTGCCAGCAGGGAGGGGCCCTATGGCTACACCTTC